This T cell receptor (beta chain) was recorded in a study of beta chain features in type 1 diabetes. About the study: Patients shared similar age, gender and cell yields with healthy donors. Findings and limits, study-wide: For patients and controls alike, PCR might favor shorter templates to the same degree. The question of HLA type influencing TCRB rearrangement was one that remained unresolved here. Naive, central memory and Treg TCRB repertoires seemed to resemble each other more closely in patients than they did in healthy donors.

Comments on this clone: The antigen remains unidentified.

Expressed TCRB transcripts got sequenced, as all isolated RNA was reverse transcribed. TCRdb's table, derived via immunoSEQ multiplex PCR, lists solely in-frame clones and lacks some. Of 400,000 to 550,000 clones listed, about 10% are singletons. This sequence was found in a woman younger than 35 in good health. Sequences were obtained from naive CD4+ T cells from blood.

The CDR3 nucleotides read TGTGCCAGCACTCCGGGACACCCCTACGAGCAGTACTTC. Amino acids: CASTPGHPYEQYF. The chain joins TRBV19 to TRBJ2-7, with TRBD1 as a possible D gene (6 bases). From germline, CDR1 is LNHDA and CDR2 SQIVND (reference sequence). V was trimmed by 9 bases and J by 2 bases, leaving 14 bases between them. This CDR3 comprises 13 residues.